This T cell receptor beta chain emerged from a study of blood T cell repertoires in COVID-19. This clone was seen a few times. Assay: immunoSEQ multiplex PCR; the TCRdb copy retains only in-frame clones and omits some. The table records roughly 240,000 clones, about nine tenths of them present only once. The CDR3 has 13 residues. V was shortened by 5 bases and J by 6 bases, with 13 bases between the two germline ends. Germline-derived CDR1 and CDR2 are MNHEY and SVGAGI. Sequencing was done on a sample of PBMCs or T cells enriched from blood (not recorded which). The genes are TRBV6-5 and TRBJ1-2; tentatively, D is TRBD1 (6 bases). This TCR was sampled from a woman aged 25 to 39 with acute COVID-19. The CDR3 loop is CASSPQGRDGYTF. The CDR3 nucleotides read TGTGCCAGCAGTCCCCAGGGGAGGGATGGCTACACCTTC.